The present T cell receptor (beta chain) was sequenced within a study of blood T cell repertoires in COVID-19. The V end lost 3 bases, the J end lost 9 bases, and 15 bases lay between the germline ends. The CDR3 loop spans 14 amino acids. Germline V gene lookup returns CDR1 LGHDT and CDR2 YNNKEL (reference sequence). TCRdb keeps only in-frame clones here, not all; method: immunoSEQ multiplex PCR. The table shows 150,000 to 200,000 clones, with over 65% occurring only once. The chain carries TRBV3-1 (or the pseudogene TRBV3-2) and TRBJ2-1, with D possibly TRBD2 on 5 matching bases. The TCR was taken from a woman aged 45-60 years who had recovered from COVID-19. The material sequenced was PBMCs or T cells enriched from blood (not recorded which). CDR3 DNA sequence: TGTGCCAGCAGCCATGTGACGGACCGGGGTGAGCAGTTCTTC. Residues: CASSHVTDRGEQFF.